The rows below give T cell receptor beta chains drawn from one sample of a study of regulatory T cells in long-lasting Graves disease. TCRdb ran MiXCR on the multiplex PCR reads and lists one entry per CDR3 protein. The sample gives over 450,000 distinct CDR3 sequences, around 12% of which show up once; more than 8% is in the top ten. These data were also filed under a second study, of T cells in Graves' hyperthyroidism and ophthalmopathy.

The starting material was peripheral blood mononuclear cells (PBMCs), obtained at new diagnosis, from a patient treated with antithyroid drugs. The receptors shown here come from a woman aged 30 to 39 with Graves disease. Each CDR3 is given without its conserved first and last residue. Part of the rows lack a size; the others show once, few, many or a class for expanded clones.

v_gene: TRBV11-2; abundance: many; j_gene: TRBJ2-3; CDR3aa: ASRFREDTQY
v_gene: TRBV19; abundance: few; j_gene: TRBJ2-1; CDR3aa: ASSILAAAYNEQF
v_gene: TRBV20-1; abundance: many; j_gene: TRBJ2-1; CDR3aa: SAHSGTGNEQF
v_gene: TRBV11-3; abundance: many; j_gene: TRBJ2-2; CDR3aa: ASSSLRGTGELF
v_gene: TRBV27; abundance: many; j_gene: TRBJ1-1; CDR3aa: ASRPLGRNTEAF
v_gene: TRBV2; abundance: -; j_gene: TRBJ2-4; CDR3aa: ASSWNSKNIQY
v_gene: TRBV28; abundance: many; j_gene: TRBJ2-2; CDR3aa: ASSLPRENTGELF
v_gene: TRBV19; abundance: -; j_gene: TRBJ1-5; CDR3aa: ASSKRGGQTRSNQPQH
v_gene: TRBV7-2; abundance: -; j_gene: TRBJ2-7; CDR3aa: ASSLNKGLEQY
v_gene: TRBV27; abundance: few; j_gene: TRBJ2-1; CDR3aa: ASSQGLAGRDEQF
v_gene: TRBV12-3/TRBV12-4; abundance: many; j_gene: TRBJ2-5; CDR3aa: ASKGYGTQY
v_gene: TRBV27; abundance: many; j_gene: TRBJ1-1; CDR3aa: ASRPRLSMNTEAF
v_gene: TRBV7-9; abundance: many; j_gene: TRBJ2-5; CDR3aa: ASSVTGTKETQY
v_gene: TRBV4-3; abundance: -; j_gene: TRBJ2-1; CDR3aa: ASSSPLSGAYNEQF
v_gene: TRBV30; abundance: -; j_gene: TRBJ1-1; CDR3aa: AWRGPRGAF
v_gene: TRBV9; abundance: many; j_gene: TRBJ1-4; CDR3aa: ASSVGGQGVSEKLF
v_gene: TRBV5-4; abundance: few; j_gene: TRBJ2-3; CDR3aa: ASSLTSGTASTDTQY
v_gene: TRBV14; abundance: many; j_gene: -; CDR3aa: ASSQGETPSTQY
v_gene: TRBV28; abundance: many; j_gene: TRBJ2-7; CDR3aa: ASSPRLAAYEQY
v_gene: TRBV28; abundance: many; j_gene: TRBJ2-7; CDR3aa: ASSLYRETYEQY
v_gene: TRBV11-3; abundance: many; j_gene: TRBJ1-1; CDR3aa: ASSLEGRWGASMNTEAF
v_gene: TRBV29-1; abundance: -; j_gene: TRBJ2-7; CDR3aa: SVEKQNYEQY
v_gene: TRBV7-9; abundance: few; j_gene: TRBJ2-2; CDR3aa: ASSGISGSSTGELF
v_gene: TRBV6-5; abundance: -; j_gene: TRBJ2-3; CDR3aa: ASSYSVIAGYSSSTDTQY
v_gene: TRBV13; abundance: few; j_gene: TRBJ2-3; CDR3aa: ASSFRGGPDTDTQY
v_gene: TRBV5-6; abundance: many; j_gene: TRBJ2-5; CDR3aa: ASSFGAVETQY
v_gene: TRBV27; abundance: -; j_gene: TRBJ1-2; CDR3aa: ASSLGGGAYGYT
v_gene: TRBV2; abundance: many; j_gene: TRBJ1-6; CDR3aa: ASRRQGSHSPLH
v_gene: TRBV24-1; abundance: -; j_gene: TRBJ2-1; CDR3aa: ATSDSRHEQF
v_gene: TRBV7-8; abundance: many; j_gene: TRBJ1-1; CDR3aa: ASSPDLRGSGVNTEAF
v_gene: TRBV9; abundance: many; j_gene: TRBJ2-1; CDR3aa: ASSASGGGMYNEQF
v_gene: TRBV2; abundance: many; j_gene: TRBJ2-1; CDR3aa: ASSPTMAVSYNEQF
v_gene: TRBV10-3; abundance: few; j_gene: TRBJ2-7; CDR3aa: AIRKPGTSGTYEQY
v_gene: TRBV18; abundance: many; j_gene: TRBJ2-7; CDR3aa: ASSSYRGGLYEQY
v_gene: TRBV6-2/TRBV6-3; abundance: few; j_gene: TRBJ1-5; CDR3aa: ASGNIQGAGNQPQH
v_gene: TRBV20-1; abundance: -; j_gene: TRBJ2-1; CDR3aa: SAGGLAGISSYNEQF
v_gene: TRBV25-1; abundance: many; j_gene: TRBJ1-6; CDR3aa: ASRENKGIRALH
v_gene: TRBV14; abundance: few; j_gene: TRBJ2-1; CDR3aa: ASSEGGLAGVSSYNEQF
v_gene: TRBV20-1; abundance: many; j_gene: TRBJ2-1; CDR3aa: SASGGGEQF
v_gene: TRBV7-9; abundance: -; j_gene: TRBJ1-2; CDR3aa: ASSSRDRGGNGYT